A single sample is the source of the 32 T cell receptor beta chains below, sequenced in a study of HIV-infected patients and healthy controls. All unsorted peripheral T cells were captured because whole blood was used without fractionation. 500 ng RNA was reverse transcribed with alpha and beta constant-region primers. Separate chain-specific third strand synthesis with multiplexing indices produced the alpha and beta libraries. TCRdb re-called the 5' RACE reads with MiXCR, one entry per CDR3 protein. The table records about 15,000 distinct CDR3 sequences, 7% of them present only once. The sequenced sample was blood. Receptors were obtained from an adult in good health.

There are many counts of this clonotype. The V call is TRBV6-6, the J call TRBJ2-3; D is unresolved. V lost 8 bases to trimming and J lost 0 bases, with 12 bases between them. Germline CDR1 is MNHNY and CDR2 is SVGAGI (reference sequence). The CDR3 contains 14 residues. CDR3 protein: CASGSAPSTDTQYF. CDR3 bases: TGTGCCAGCGGTTCGGCACCTAGCACAGATACGCAGTATTTT.

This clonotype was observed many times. Written as DNA, the CDR3 is TGTGCCAGCAGCCCCTCCCGACTAGCGGGATACTACGAGCAGTACTTC. It specifies CASSPSRLAGYYEQYF. V gene TRBV7-8 combines with J gene TRBJ2-7, with 11 bases lining up with TRBD2. Germline trimming cut 5 bases from V and 3 bases from J; bases unmatched to any gene: 9. The CDR3 covers 16 residues. Germline-derived CDR1 and CDR2 are SGHVS and FQNEAQ.

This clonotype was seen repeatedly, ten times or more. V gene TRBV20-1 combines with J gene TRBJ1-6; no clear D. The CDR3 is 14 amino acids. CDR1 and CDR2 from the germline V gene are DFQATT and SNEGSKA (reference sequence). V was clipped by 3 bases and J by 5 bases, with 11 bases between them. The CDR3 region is CSARELLNNSPLHF. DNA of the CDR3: TGCAGTGCTAGGGAACTGTTAAATAATTCACCCCTCCACTTT.

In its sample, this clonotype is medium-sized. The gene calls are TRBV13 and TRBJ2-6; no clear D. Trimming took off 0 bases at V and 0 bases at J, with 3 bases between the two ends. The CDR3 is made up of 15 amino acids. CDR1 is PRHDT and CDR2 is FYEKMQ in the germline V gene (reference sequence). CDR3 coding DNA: TGTGCCAGCAGCTTAGGGGGCTCTGGGGCCAACGTCCTGACTTTC. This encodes CASSLGGSGANVLTF.

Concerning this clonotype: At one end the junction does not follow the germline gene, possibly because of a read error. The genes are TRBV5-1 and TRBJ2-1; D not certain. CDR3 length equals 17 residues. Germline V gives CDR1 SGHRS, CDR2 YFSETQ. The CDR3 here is CASSFESGARSDNEQFF. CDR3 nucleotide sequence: TGCGCCAGCAGCTTTGAATCCGGTGCCCGCTCCGACAATGAGCAGTTCTTC. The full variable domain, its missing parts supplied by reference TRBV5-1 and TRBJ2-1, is KAGVTQTPRYLIKTRGQQVTLSCSPISGHRSVSWYQQTPGQGLQFLFEYFSETQRNKGNFPGRFSGRQFSNSRSEMNVSTLELGDSALYLCASSFESGARSDNEQFFGPGTRLTVL.

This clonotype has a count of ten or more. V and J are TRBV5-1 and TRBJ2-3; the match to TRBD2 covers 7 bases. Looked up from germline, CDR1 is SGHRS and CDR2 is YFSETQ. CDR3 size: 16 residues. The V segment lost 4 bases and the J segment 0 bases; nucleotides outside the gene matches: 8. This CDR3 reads CASSPRAGTSTDTQYF. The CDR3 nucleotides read TGCGCCAGCAGCCCTAGAGCGGGGACTAGCACAGATACGCAGTATTTT.

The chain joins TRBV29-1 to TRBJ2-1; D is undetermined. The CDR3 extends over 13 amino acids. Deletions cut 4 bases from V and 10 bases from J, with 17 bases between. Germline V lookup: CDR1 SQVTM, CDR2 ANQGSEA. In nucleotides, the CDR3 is TGCAGCGTTGTGGTCTCCTTACTTAAAGAGCAGTTCTTC. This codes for CSVVVSLLKEQFF.

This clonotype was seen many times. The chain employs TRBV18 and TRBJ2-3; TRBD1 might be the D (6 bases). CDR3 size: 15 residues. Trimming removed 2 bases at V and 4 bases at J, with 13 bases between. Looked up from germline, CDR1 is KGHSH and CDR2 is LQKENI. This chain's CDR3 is CASSPISGGPDTQYF. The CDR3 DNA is TGTGCCAGCTCACCAATCTCTGGGGGCCCAGATACGCAGTATTTT.

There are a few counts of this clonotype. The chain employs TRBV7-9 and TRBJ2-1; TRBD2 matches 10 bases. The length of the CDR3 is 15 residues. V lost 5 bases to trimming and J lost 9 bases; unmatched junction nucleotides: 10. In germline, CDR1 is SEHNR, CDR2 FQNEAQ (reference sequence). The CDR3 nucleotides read TGTGCCAGCAGCCCACCCGGGACTAGCGTGGGTGAGCAGTTCTTC. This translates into CASSPPGTSVGEQFF.

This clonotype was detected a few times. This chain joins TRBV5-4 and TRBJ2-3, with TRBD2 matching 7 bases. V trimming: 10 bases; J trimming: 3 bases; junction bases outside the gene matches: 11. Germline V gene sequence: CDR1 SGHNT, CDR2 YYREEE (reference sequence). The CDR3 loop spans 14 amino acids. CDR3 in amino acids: CAGTQRERTDTQYF. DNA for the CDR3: TGTGCCGGAACTCAGCGGGAAAGGACAGATACGCAGTATTTT.

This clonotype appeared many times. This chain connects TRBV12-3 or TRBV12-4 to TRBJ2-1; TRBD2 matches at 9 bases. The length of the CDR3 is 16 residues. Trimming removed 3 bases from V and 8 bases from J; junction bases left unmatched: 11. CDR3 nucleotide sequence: TGTGCCAGCAGTTTGAATTTGGGGGCTAGCGGGGATGAGCAGTTCTTC. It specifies CASSLNLGASGDEQFF.

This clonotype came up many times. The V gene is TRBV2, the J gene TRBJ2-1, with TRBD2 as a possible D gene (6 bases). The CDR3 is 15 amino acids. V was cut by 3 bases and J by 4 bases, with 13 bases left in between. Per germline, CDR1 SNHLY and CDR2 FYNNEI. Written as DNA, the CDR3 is TGTGCCAGCAGTGAGGAGGAGGGACCATACAATGAGCAGTTCTTC. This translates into CASSEEEGPYNEQFF.

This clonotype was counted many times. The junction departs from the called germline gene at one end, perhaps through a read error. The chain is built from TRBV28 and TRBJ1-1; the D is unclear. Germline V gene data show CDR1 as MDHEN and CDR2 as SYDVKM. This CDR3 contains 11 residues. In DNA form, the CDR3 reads TGCTCCTCGTGTGGGAACACTGAAGCTTTCTTT. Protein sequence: CSSCGNTEAFF.

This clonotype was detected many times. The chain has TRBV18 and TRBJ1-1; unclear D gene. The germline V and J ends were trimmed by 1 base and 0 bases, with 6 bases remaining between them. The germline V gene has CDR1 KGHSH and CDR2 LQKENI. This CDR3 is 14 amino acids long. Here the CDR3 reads CASSPQSMNTEAFF. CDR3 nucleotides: TGTGCCAGCTCACCACAATCAATGAACACTGAAGCTTTCTTT.

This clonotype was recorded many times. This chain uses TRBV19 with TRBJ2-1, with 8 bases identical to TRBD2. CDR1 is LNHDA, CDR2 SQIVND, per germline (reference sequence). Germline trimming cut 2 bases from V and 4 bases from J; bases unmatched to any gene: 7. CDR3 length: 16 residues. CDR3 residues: CASSISGSSGYNEQFF. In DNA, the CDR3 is TGTGCCAGTAGTATAAGCGGGAGTAGTGGATACAATGAGCAGTTCTTC. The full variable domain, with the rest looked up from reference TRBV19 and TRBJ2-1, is DGGITQSPKYLFRKEGQNVTLSCEQNLNHDAMYWYRQDPGQGLRLIYYSQIVNDFQKGDIAEGYSVSREKKESFPLTVTSAQKNPTAFYLCASSISGSSGYNEQFFGPGTRLTVL.

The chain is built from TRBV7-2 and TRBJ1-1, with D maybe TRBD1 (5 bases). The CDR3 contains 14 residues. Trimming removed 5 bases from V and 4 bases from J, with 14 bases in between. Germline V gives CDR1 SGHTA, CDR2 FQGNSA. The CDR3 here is CASSGTGGITEAFF. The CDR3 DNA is TGTGCCAGCAGCGGTACAGGTGGTATCACTGAAGCTTTCTTT.

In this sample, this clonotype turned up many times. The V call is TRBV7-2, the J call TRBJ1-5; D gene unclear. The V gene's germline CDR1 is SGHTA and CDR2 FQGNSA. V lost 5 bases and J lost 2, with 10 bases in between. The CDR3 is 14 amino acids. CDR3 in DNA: TGTGCCAGCAGCCCACGGACGGGCAATCAGCCCCAGCATTTT. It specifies CASSPRTGNQPQHF.

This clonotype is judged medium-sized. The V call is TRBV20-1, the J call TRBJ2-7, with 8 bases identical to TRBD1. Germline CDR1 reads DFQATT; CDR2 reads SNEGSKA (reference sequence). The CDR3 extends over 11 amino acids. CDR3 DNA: TGCAGCTTCCAGGGGGCAAGGGAGCAGTACTTC. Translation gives CSFQGAREQYF.

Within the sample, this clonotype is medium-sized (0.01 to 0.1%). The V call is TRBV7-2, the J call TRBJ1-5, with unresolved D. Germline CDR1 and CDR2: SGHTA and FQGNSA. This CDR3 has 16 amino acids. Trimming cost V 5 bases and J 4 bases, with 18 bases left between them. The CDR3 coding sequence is TGTGCCAGCAGCGACCGGAGCAGAGGAGGTAATCAGCCCCAGCATTTT. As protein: CASSDRSRGGNQPQHF.

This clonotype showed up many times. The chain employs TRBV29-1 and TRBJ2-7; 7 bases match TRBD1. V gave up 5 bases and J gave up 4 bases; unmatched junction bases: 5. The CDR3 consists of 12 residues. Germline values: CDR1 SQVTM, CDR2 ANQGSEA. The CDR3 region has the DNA TGCAGCGTTCTCACAGGGGCGTACGAGCAGTACTTC. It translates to CSVLTGAYEQYF.

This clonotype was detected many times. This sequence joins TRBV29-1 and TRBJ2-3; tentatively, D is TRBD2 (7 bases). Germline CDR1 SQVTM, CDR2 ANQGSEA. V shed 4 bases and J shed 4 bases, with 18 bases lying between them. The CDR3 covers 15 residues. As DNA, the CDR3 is TGCAGCGTTGCGGGGGGCGGGATAGTGGCAGATACGCAGTATTTT. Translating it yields CSVAGGGIVADTQYF.

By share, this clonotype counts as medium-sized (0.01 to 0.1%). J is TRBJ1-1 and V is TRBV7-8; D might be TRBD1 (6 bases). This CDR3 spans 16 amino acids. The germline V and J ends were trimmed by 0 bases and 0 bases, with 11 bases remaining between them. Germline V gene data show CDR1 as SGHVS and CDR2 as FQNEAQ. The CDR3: CASSLARTEMNTEAFF. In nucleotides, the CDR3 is TGTGCCAGCAGCTTAGCGAGGACAGAAATGAACACTGAAGCTTTCTTT.

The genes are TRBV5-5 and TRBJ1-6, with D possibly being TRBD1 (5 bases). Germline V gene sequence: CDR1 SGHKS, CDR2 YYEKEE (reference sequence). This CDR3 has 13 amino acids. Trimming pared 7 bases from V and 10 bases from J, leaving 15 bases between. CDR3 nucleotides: TGTGCCAGCGGGCCACAGGTCGAATCACCCCTCCACTTT. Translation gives CASGPQVESPLHF.

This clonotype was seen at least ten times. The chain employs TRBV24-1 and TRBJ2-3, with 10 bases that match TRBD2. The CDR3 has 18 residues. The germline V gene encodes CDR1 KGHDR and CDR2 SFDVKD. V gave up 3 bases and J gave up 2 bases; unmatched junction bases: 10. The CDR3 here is CATSDRAGGPTITDTQYF. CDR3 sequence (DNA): TGTGCCACCAGTGATCGAGCGGGAGGGCCTACAATCACAGATACGCAGTATTTT.

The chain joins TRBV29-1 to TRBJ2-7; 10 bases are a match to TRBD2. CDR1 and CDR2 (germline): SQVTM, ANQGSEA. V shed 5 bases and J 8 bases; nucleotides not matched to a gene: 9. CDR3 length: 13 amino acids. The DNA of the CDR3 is TGCAGCGTTCAGTGGGCTAGCGGGAGTCAGCAGTACTTC. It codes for CSVQWASGSQQYF.

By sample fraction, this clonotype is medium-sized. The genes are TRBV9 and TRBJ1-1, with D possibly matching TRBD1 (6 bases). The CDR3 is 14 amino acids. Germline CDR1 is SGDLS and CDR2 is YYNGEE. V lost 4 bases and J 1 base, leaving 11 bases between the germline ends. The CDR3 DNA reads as TGTGCCAGCAGCCTCTTGACAGGGAACACTGAAGCTTTCTTT. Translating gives CASSLLTGNTEAFF.

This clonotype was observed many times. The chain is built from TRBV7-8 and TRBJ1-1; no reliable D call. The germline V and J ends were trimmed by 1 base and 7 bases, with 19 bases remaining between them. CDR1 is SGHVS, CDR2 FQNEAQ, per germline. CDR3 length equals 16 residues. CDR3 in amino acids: CASSLEVPGRHSEAFF. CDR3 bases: TGTGCCAGCAGCTTAGAAGTCCCCGGACGGCACAGTGAAGCTTTCTTT.

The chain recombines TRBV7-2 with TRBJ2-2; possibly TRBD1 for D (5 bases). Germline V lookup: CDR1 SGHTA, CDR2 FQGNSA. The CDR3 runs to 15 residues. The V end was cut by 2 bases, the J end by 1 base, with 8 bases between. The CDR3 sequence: CASSLLGQNTGELFF. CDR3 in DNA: TGTGCCAGCAGCTTACTCGGACAGAACACCGGGGAGCTGTTTTTT.

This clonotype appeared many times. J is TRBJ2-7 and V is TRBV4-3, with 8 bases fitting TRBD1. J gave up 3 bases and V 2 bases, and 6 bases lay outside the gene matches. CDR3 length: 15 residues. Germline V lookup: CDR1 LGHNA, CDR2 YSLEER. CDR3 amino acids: CASSQQRTGSYEQYF. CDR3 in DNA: TGCGCCAGCAGCCAACAGAGGACAGGGAGCTACGAGCAGTACTTC.

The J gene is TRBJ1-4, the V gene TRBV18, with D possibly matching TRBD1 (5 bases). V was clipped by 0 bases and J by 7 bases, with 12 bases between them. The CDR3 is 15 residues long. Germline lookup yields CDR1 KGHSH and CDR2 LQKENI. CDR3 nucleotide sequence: TGTGCCAGCTCACCACCGGGGACGGGGATTGAAAAACTGTTTTTT. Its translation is CASSPPGTGIEKLFF.

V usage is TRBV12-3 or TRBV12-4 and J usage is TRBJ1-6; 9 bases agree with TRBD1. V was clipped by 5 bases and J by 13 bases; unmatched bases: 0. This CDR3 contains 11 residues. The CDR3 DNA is TGTGCCAGCAGTGGACAGGGGCCCCTCCACTTT. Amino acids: CASSGQGPLHF.

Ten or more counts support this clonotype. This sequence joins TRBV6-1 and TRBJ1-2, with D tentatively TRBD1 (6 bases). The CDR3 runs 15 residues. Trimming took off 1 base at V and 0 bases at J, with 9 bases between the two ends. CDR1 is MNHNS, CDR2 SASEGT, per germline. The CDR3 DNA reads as TGTGCCAGCAGTGAAGGTTGGACAGCTAACTATGGCTACACCTTC. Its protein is CASSEGWTANYGYTF.